This T cell receptor (beta chain) stems from a study of PD-L1 blockade in urothelial cancer. About the research overall: Patients had received 0 to 3 prior chemotherapy regimens.

Time point specified: peripheral blood 6 weeks after treatment start. This table comes from immunoSEQ multiplex PCR, and its TCRdb copy is limited to in-frame clones, with some not included. The sample carries about 30,000 clones, under 90% recorded once. Whole-study results and caveats: Better survival was forecast by a pretreatment blood TCR clonality below the median.

A remark on this clone: Its antigen remains unidentified.

The V segment lost 3 bases and the J segment 4 bases; nucleotides outside the gene matches: 6. CDR3 length equals 15 residues. Germline CDR1 reads SGHRS; CDR2 reads YFSETQ. The sequence was obtained from a man between 65 and 80 years old with urothelial cancer. The rearrangement joins TRBV5-1 to TRBJ2-5; 10 bases are shared with TRBD1. The sequencing here drew on PBMCs, taken around atezolizumab (anti-PD-L1) treatment. CDR3 sequence (DNA): TGCGCCAGCAGCTCAAGCGGACAGGGGGGAGAGACCCAGTACTTC. This codes for CASSSSGQGGETQYF. The complete variable domain, with remaining parts taken from reference TRBV5-1 and TRBJ2-5, reads KAGVTQTPRYLIKTRGQQVTLSCSPISGHRSVSWYQQTPGQGLQFLFEYFSETQRNKGNFPGRFSGRQFSNSRSEMNVSTLELGDSALYLCASSSSGQGGETQYFGPGTRLLVL.